Included here is one T cell receptor beta chain sequence, with context. The antigen is undetermined. Germline loops: CDR1 KGHSH, CDR2 LQKENI. Trimming took off 4 bases at V and 9 bases at J, with 13 bases between the two ends. CDR3 length equals 13 residues. There were no participants with HIV treated outside the United States. This specimen belongs to a study of long-term antiretroviral therapy in people with HIV. Samples were assayed with immunoSEQ v3.0 at survey level. Here immunoSEQ multiplex PCR was the method, and the copy in TCRdb shows in-frame clones only, minus some. The sample contains roughly 19,000 clones, approximately 88% of which appear only once. Findings and limits, study-wide: Clones that expanded before ART (that is, prior to treatment) dominated the repertoire at all time points.

This specimen consisted of unsorted PBMCs, obtained 1.2 years after starting antiretroviral therapy. The chain uses TRBV18 and TRBJ2-1; unclear D gene. This TCR was sampled from a woman aged 40 to 50 with HIV. The CDR3, as DNA: TGTGCCAGCTCACTTGACATCGTTACTGAGCAGTTCTTC. Its translation is CASSLDIVTEQFF.